These T cell receptor beta chains were read from a single sample in a study of blood T cell repertoires in COVID-19. Sequencing was performed with immunoSEQ multiplex PCR; in TCRdb, only in-frame clones are kept and a portion is missing. This table holds around 130,000 clones, over 80% found once. The sequencing input was peripheral blood. Receptor source: a man in his 70s with acute or convalescent COVID-19. Each CDR3 is given with its conserved first and last residue. A D gene is named only where the DNA matches it firmly. Clone size is not always given. Where it is, it says once, few, many or a class for expanded clones.

TGTGCCAGCAGCTTAGCCGGGATCCCTAACACCGGGGAGCTGTTTTTT CASSLAGIPNTGELFF . TRBJ2-2 TRBV7-2 .
TGTGCCAGCAGTGAAGCAGAGGCAGGGTTTTCTGAAGCTTTCTTT CASSEAEAGFSEAFF . TRBJ1-1 TRBV2 .
TGTGCCAGCAGCCAAGATCTAGCGAGGAATTCACCCCTCCACTTT CASSQDLARNSPLHF . TRBJ1-6 TRBV4-2 .
TGTGCCAGCAGCCGGGACAGGGTTTATGGCTACACCTTC CASSRDRVYGYTF . TRBJ1-2 TRBV5-6 TRBD1
TGTGCCAGCAGCTTAGAGCAGGGGGCCCATGGCTACACCTTC CASSLEQGAHGYTF . TRBJ1-2 TRBV7-2 TRBD1
TGTGCCAGCTCACTCGAGCCCAAATCACCCCTCCACTTT CASSLEPKSPLHF . TRBJ1-6 TRBV18 .
TGTGCCAGCAGTTTAGGGCCCCCCGGGGGAGCTTTCTTT CASSLGPPGGAFF . TRBJ1-1 TRBV28 .
TGTGCCAGCAGTCGCCGCCCGGGGACTAGAATGACCTACGAGCAGTACTTC CASSRRPGTRMTYEQYF . TRBJ2-7 TRBV28 TRBD2
TGCGCCAGCAGCTTGGGACAGGGGTTTACAGATACGCAGTATTTT CASSLGQGFTDTQYF . TRBJ2-3 TRBV5-1 TRBD1
TGTGCCAGCAGCCCAGGGGGTCGCACTGAAGCTTTCTTT CASSPGGRTEAFF . TRBJ1-1 TRBV9 TRBD1
TGCGCCAGCAGCGAGACTAGTTCTAGAGATACGCAGTATTTT CASSETSSRDTQYF . TRBJ2-3 TRBV5-1 .
TGTGCCAGTACACCCAGGGTCGGCGCTAACTATGGCTACACCTTC CASTPRVGANYGYTF . TRBJ1-2 TRBV19 .
TGTGCCAGCAGTTTATTAGGGGGGGCCAACACCGGGGAGCTGTTTTTT CASSLLGGANTGELFF . TRBJ2-2 TRBV28 .
TGTGCCAGCAGCCCCGGACAGGGGTCGGACGAGCAGTACTTC CASSPGQGSDEQYF medium-sized TRBJ2-7 TRBV6-4 TRBD1
TGTGCCAGCAGCTCTCAAGGGAGAGGTGAAAAACTGTTTTTT CASSSQGRGEKLFF . TRBJ1-4 TRBV7-9 .
TGTGCCAGCAGCGCGACAGGGAGCTACACCTTC CASSATGSYTF few TRBJ1-2 TRBV5-8 TRBD1
TGTGCCAGTAGTCCTTGGACAGGGGGCACTGGGGCCAACGTCCTGACTTTC CASSPWTGGTGANVLTF . TRBJ2-6 TRBV19 TRBD1
TGTGCCAGCAGTGAAGATTGGCAGGGAAGGGGCGAGCAGTACTTC CASSEDWQGRGEQYF . TRBJ2-7 TRBV2 .
TGTGCCAGCAGTTCGACAGGGTTGGGCTACACCTTC CASSSTGLGYTF . TRBJ1-2 TRBV27 TRBD1
TGTGCCACCAGTGCCCAGGGGGAAAACACCATATATTTT CATSAQGENTIYF . TRBJ1-3 TRBV24-1 TRBD1
TGTGCCAGCAGCGCTAATCGTGGCGAGGTGTTCTTC CASSANRGEVFF . TRBJ2-1 TRBV6-5 .
TGTGCCAGCAGTTGGGGGCGTACCGGGGAGCTGTTTTTT CASSWGRTGELFF . TRBJ2-2 TRBV6-5 .
TGTGCCAGCAGTGACTCAGGGGGCAGGGAGACCCAGTACTTC CASSDSGGRETQYF . TRBJ2-5 TRBV6-5 TRBD1
TGTGCCACCAGCGTGACAGGGGTCGGTAATCAGCCCCAGCATTTT CATSVTGVGNQPQHF . TRBJ1-5 TRBV15 TRBD1
TGTGCCAGCTTTGGGAGCGGGGGGGTAATTCTCAATGAGCAGTTCTTC CASFGSGGVILNEQFF . TRBJ2-1 TRBV6-6 TRBD2
TGTGCCAGTAGCCGCGGGACAGTCCGCTATGGCTACACCTTC CASSRGTVRYGYTF . TRBJ1-2 TRBV19 TRBD1
TGTGCCAGCAGATCCGGCGGGCCGTACACCGGGGAGCTGTTTTTT CASRSGGPYTGELFF medium-sized TRBJ2-2 TRBV7-8 .
TGTGCCAGCAGTTACCGACGGGACAGTGAAAAACTGTTTTTT CASSYRRDSEKLFF . TRBJ1-4 TRBV6-6 TRBD1
TGTGCCAGTAGTCCCCGGGACATCTACGAGCAGTACTTC CASSPRDIYEQYF . TRBJ2-7 TRBV19 .
TGTGCCAGCAGCCAAGTAACGACGGAGACCGGGGAGCTGTTTTTT CASSQVTTETGELFF few TRBJ2-2 TRBV4-2 .
TGTGCTAGTGGCGACCGGGACAGGGGGAGGGAGCAGTACTTC CASGDRDRGREQYF . TRBJ2-7 TRBV12-5 TRBD1
TGTGCCAGCAGCTTAGTTCGACAGATGAACACTGAAGCTTTCTTT CASSLVRQMNTEAFF . TRBJ1-1 TRBV7-9 .
TGTGCCAGCAGGCCCCTCCAGGGTACCTATGGCTACACCTTC CASRPLQGTYGYTF . TRBJ1-2 TRBV2 .
TGTGCCAGCAGTGCGTACCCGGGACAGGGTACCTACGAGCAGTACTTC CASSAYPGQGTYEQYF . TRBJ2-7 TRBV6-1 TRBD1
TGTGCCAGCAGCCCTACTACAGGATCCTACGAGCAGTACTTC CASSPTTGSYEQYF once TRBJ2-7 TRBV7-2 .
TGTGCCAGCCATCGGGGGGATACGCAGTATTTT CASHRGDTQYF . TRBJ2-3 TRBV6-5 .
TGCGCCAGCAGCTTGGGTGCAGGGCTTTACACCGGGGAGCTGTTTTTT CASSLGAGLYTGELFF . TRBJ2-2 TRBV5-1 .
TGTGCCACCAGTGACGATATGACAGGGTATAGTCAGCCCCAGCATTTT CATSDDMTGYSQPQHF few TRBJ1-5 TRBV24-1 TRBD1
TGTGCCAGCAGTTCCCCGCGACAGGGAATGGACGGGGAGCTGTTTTTT CASSSPRQGMDGELFF . TRBJ2-2 TRBV6-5 TRBD1